This paragraph covers one T cell receptor (beta chain) sequence. Antigen unknown. PCR employed 60 Vbeta and 13 Jbeta primers. Produced via immunoSEQ multiplex PCR; TCRdb's table is partial and in-frame only. The repertoire holds around 180,000 clones, with about four fifths as singletons. The sample comes from a study of cytomegalovirus exposure and HLA in healthy donors. Notes on the study in general: According to a later analysis, donors in an Asian-associated ancestry cluster reportedly had fewer N-insertions than the approximately 670-donor mean.

Looked up from germline, CDR1 is SEHNR and CDR2 is FQNEAQ (reference sequence). The CDR3 totals 16 residues. V was clipped by 0 bases and J by 0 bases, with 12 bases between them. Sequencing was done on a sample of PBMCs. This TCR derives from a man aged 18 to 29 in good health and CMV-seronegative. The chain couples TRBV7-9 to TRBJ2-7; maybe TRBD2 (6 bases). CDR3 nucleotides: TGTGCCAGCAGCTTAGCTGGCGGGAAGGGCTCCTACGAGCAGTACTTC. Translating it yields CASSLAGGKGSYEQYF. The whole variable domain, remainder taken from reference TRBV7-9 and TRBJ2-7, is DTGVSQNPRHKITKRGQNVTFRCDPISEHNRLYWYRQTLGQGPEFLTYFQNEAQLEKSRLLSDRFSAERPKGSFSTLEIQRTEQGDSAMYLCASSLAGGKGSYEQYFGPGTRLTVT.